The next 22 T cell receptor beta chains were all read from a single sample in a study of shared clonotypes between healthy human individuals (dated by TCRdb to about 2020). Library creation used the immunoSEQ multiplex PCR assay. In its TCRdb copy, this immuneACCESS table keeps in-frame sequences only and misses some clones. Where compared with another copy, unresolved V genes explain less than half of these, and the others have no known cause. The sample table lists hundreds of thousands of clones, approximately 74% of them with a count of one. The top ten clonotypes cover 1.5% to 2% of the sample. Sequencing was done on a sample of memory CD4+ T cells sorted from blood. This specimen's cell subset or site label, per the study, means: CD45RA-negative fraction. These receptors came from a young woman in good health.

This clone was recorded once. The chain employs TRBV27 and TRBJ1-4, with D unresolved. The V end was cut by 3 bases, the J end by 5 bases, with 13 bases between. The germline V gene encodes CDR1 MNHEY and CDR2 SMNVEV (reference sequence). CDR3 length equals 15 residues. The CDR3 spells CASSFSRQRNEKLFF. The CDR3 DNA is TGTGCCAGCAGTTTTTCTAGACAAAGAAATGAAAAACTGTTTTTT.

This clone was observed at least ten times. The V and J genes are TRBV15 and TRBJ2-2; 9 bases fit TRBD2. The V gene's germline CDR1 is LNHNV and CDR2 YYDKDF (reference sequence). After removal of 0 bases from V and 1 base from J, the junction contained 6 bases not matched to a gene. The CDR3 consists of 18 residues. The CDR3 DNA follows: TGTGCCACCAGCAGAGACCAGAGACTAGCGGTGAACACCGGGGAGCTGTTTTTT. Residues: CATSRDQRLAVNTGELFF.

V usage is TRBV29-1 and J usage is TRBJ2-5; 11 bases map to TRBD1. Per germline, CDR1 SQVTM and CDR2 ANQGSEA. The CDR3 runs 15 residues. Trimming at V came to 6 bases and at J to 4 bases, leaving 10 bases not matched to a gene. The CDR3 region has the DNA TGCAGCGTGAAACGGACAGGGGGCGTGGGAGAGACCCAGTACTTC. It is translated as CSVKRTGGVGETQYF.

The J gene is TRBJ2-7, the V gene TRBV9, with 9 nucleotides matching TRBD1. The CDR3 has 15 residues. Germline V gene data show CDR1 as SGDLS and CDR2 as YYNGEE. The trim removed 0 bases at V and 3 bases at J, leaving 4 bases unmatched. CDR3 bases: TGTGCCAGCAGCGTAGGGACAGGGGCCCACTACGAGCAGTACTTC. This sequence encodes CASSVGTGAHYEQYF.

The V and J genes are TRBV18 and TRBJ2-7; possibly TRBD2 for D (6 bases). There are 14 residues in the CDR3. Germline lookup yields CDR1 KGHSH and CDR2 LQKENI. Trimming shortened V by 2 bases and J by 7 bases, and 15 bases separated the two germline ends. The CDR3 protein is CASSPDGGRGEQYF. CDR3 DNA sequence: TGTGCCAGCTCACCAGACGGGGGTCGGGGAGAGCAGTACTTC.

This clone was counted a few times. The rearrangement uses TRBV11-2 and TRBJ2-1; TRBD2 matches at 8 bases. The CDR3 covers 16 residues. The germline V gene has CDR1 SGHAT and CDR2 FQNNGV. J lost 3 bases, V lost 0 bases, and 4 bases had no gene match. CDR3 coding DNA: TGTGCCAGCAGCTTAGATCTAGCGGGTGGCTACAATGAGCAGTTCTTC. Translated, it gives CASSLDLAGGYNEQFF.

The rearrangement joins TRBV6-1 to TRBJ2-7, with D perhaps given as TRBD1 or TRBD2 (5 bases each). Germline CDR1 MNHNS, CDR2 SASEGT. This CDR3 region has 15 residues. Between the trimmed V and J ends, which lost 4 bases and 2 bases, there was a span of 15 bases. DNA of the CDR3: TGTGCCAGCAGTGGGACGGGACGGCACCCCTACGAGCAGTACTTC. Residues: CASSGTGRHPYEQYF.

This clone was counted at least ten times. The chain recombines TRBV7-2 with TRBJ2-1; the match to TRBD1 covers 9 bases. The CDR3 has 13 residues. CDR1 is SGHTA and CDR2 is FQGNSA in the germline V gene. Losses at the gene ends were 3 bases for V and 7 bases for J; bases not matched to a gene: 1. Here the CDR3 DNA reads TGTGCCAGCAGCTTGGGACAGGGTAATGAGCAGTTCTTC. Translation: CASSLGQGNEQFF.

This clone was seen a handful of times. This chain links TRBV7-6 with TRBJ2-3; 9 nucleotides match TRBD2. The CDR3 runs 19 residues. Germline-derived CDR1 and CDR2 are SGHVS and FNYEAQ. With 0 bases clipped from V and 8 bases from J, the junction kept 18 bases outside the gene matches. CDR3 loop: CASSLARSGGRGLELTQYF. The DNA of the CDR3 is TGTGCCAGCAGCTTAGCGCGGTCGGGCGGGAGGGGGCTGGAACTTACGCAGTATTTT.

J is TRBJ2-2 and V is TRBV4-1; maybe TRBD2 (6 bases). Germline CDR1 MGHRA, CDR2 YSYEKL. This CDR3 spans 17 amino acids. The V end was cut by 1 base, the J end by 4 bases, with 16 bases between. The CDR3 nucleotides read TGCGCCAGCAGCCAAGGACTAGGGAAAAGTATCACCGGGGAGCTGTTTTTT. Translating it yields CASSQGLGKSITGELFF.

This sequence joins TRBV6-5 and TRBJ2-7; 7 positions match TRBD1. With V trimmed by 7 bases and J by 2 bases, 11 bases remained unmatched. The germline V gene encodes CDR1 MNHEY and CDR2 SVGAGI. The CDR3 is 15 residues long. The CDR3 here is CASNLSDRVTYEQYF. CDR3 bases: TGTGCCAGCAATTTAAGTGACAGGGTAACCTACGAGCAGTACTTC.

The J gene is TRBJ2-7, the V gene TRBV7-2; TRBD2 agrees at 9 bases. CDR3 length: 14 amino acids. V shed 2 bases, J shed 8 bases, and the junction held 7 bases outside the gene matches. Germline-derived CDR1 and CDR2 are SGHTA and FQGNSA. The CDR3 bases are TGTGCCAGCAGCTTAAGCGTCGGACTAGCGCAGCAGTACTTC. Protein sequence: CASSLSVGLAQQYF. The variable domain in full, completed from reference TRBV7-2 and TRBJ2-7, reads GAGVSQSPSNKVTEKGKDVELRCDPISGHTALYWYRQSLGQGLEFLIYFQGNSAPDKSGLPSDRFSAERTGGSVSTLTIQRTQQEDSAVYLCASSLSVGLAQQYFGPGTRLTVT.

This clone was recorded once. The rearrangement joins TRBV5-1 to TRBJ2-2; no definite D call. Trimming took off 4 bases at V and 7 bases at J, with 8 bases between the two ends. Germline assignment: CDR1 SGHRS and CDR2 YFSETQ. The CDR3 length is 12 residues. CDR3: CASSTKLGELFF. DNA of the CDR3: TGCGCCAGCAGCACAAAACTCGGGGAGCTGTTTTTT.

This chain joins TRBV7-2 and TRBJ1-4, with D tentatively TRBD1 (5 bases). V dropped 3 bases and J dropped 2 bases, with 7 bases sitting between them. This CDR3 has 14 residues. The germline V gene encodes CDR1 SGHTA and CDR2 FQGNSA. CDR3 region: CASSFGGTNEKLFF. Written as DNA, the CDR3 is TGTGCCAGCAGCTTCGGGGGTACTAATGAAAAACTGTTTTTT.

This chain joins TRBV30 and TRBJ1-2, with a possible D match to TRBD1 (6 bases). V dropped 3 bases and J dropped 1 base, with 9 bases sitting between them. Germline-derived CDR1 and CDR2 are GTSNPN and SVGIG (reference sequence). The CDR3 is 13 amino acids. This CDR3 is CAWSRGNNYGYTF. Here the CDR3 DNA reads TGTGCCTGGAGCAGGGGAAATAACTATGGCTACACCTTC.

The chain recombines TRBV25-1 with TRBJ2-7, with 16 bases identical to TRBD2. This CDR3 spans 16 amino acids. V lost 4 bases, J lost 9 bases, and 9 bases stayed unmatched. Germline V gene sequence: CDR1 MGHDK, CDR2 SYGVNS. Here the CDR3 DNA reads TGTGCCAGCAGTGCGGGACTAGCGGGAGGGTTTGTCGGGCAGTACTTC. Protein: CASSAGLAGGFVGQYF.

This rearrangement joins TRBV6-5 to TRBJ2-3, with TRBD1 matching over 9 bases. This CDR3 has 15 residues. Losses at the gene ends were 4 bases for V and 6 bases for J; bases not matched to a gene: 8. The germline CDR1 and CDR2 sequences are MNHEY and SVGAGI. The DNA for the CDR3 is TGTGCCAGCAGTTCGGGACAGGGAGCCTGGGATACGCAGTATTTT. Its protein is CASSSGQGAWDTQYF.

Only a few counts were recorded for this clone. The chain has TRBV11-2 and TRBJ2-7; 7 nucleotides agree with TRBD2. Germline V gives CDR1 SGHAT, CDR2 FQNNGV. Germline trimming cut 1 base from V and 2 bases from J; bases unmatched to any gene: 8. The CDR3 is 16 amino acids. The CDR3 DNA sequence: TGTGCCAGCAGCTTAGCCAGCGGGATGTTACCCTACGAGCAGTACTTC. Its translation: CASSLASGMLPYEQYF.

V and J are TRBV11-2 and TRBJ1-1; no clear D gene. The V end was cut by 0 bases, the J end by 4 bases, with 6 bases between. From germline, CDR1 is SGHAT and CDR2 FQNNGV. The CDR3 contains 13 residues. The CDR3 is CASSLDFFTEAFF. As DNA, the CDR3 is TGTGCCAGCAGCTTAGACTTTTTCACTGAAGCTTTCTTT.

The chain is built from TRBV5-1 and TRBJ1-1; perhaps TRBD1 as D (6 bases). This CDR3 has 15 residues. Between the trimmed V and J ends, which lost 0 bases and 1 base, there was a span of 10 bases. Germline CDR1 reads SGHRS; CDR2 reads YFSETQ. The DNA for the CDR3 is TGCGCCAGCAGCTTGGGGACAGCCACGAACACTGAAGCTTTCTTT. It translates to CASSLGTATNTEAFF.

This clone was counted between two and nine times. The chain links TRBV5-4 to TRBJ2-7; no reliable D call. This CDR3 has 13 amino acids. V was trimmed by 3 bases and J by 3 bases, leaving 10 bases between them. Germline loops: CDR1 SGHNT, CDR2 YYREEE (reference sequence). The CDR3 DNA sequence: TGTGCCAGCAGCTCAGCCTCGAACTACGAGCAGTACTTC. It specifies CASSSASNYEQYF.

The chain combines TRBV28 with TRBJ2-3, with D tentatively TRBD1 or TRBD2 (6 bases each). With 7 bases removed from V and 6 bases from J, the gap between germline ends came to 14 bases. CDR1 and CDR2 from the germline V gene are MDHEN and SYDVKM. The CDR3 consists of 13 residues. CDR3 protein: CASTGGPDDTQYF. The CDR3 DNA follows: TGTGCCAGCACTGGGGGGCCCGATGATACGCAGTATTTT.